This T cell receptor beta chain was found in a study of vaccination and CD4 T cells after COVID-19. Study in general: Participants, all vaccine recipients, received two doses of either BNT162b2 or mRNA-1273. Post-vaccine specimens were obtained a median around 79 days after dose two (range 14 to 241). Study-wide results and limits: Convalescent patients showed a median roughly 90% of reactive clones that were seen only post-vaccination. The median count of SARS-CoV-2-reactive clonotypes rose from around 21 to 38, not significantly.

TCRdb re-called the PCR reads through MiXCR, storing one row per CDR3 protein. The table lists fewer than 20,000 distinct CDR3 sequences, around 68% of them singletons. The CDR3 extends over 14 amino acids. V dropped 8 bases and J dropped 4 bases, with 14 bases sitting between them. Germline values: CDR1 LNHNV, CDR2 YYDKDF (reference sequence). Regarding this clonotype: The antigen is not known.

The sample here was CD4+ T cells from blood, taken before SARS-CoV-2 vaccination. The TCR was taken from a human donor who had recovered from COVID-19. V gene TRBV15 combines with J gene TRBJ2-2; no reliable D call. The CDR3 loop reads CATQSIRSTGELFF. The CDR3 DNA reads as TGTGCCACCCAATCAATCCGCTCCACCGGGGAGCTGTTTTTT.